What follows is one T cell receptor (beta chain) and its context. This sample was included in a study of TIL therapy for anti-PD-1-resistant metastatic lung cancer. Trimming took off 4 bases at V and 0 bases at J, with 7 bases between the two ends. This CDR3 spans 13 amino acids. Germline V CDR1 and CDR2: SGDLS, YYNGEE. Regarding time point: pre-treatment sample, taken before nivolumab and TIL therapy. Tumor tissue came from excised metastases, mostly pleural nodules or supraclavicular lymph nodes. The immunoSEQ assay was v3. TCRdb keeps only in-frame clones here, not all; method: immunoSEQ multiplex PCR. The sample contains approximately 87,000 clones, 55% to 75% of which appear only once.

V gene TRBV9 combines with J gene TRBJ1-1, with D unresolved. The TCR sequence derives from a person aged 25-85 years with non-small cell lung cancer. The sequencing used tumor tissue, collected at baseline. The CDR3 loop is CASSTGVNTEAFF. As DNA, the CDR3 is TGTGCCAGCAGCACTGGCGTGAACACTGAAGCTTTCTTT.